This T cell receptor (beta chain) was recorded in a study of blood T cell repertoires in COVID-19. Across the study: Samples of COVID-19 (acute and convalescent) were obtained from the United States, Italy and Spain. From T cells, B-cell-depleted T cells, or PBMCs came the material, which was cDNA or gDNA.

Study processing details: Estimates of nucleated cell counts were drawn from the amplification of reference gene primers. The assay was immunoSEQ multiplex PCR, and TCRdb's table has in-frame clones only and misses some. That table is the source of V, J and clone size, and D and trimming were worked out from the DNA. The table records 30,000 to 35,000 clones, about nine tenths of them present only once. Germline-derived CDR1 and CDR2 are PRHDT and FYEKMQ (reference sequence). The CDR3 length is 15 residues. The V and J ends lost 0 bases and 9 bases respectively, with 16 bases between them. The V and J genes are TRBV13 and TRBJ2-3; D is perhaps TRBD1 (6 bases). The clonotype originates from a man aged 55 to 70 with active COVID-19. The specimen sequenced was peripheral blood. The CDR3 is CASSLGWQGLRTQYF. Here the CDR3 DNA reads TGTGCCAGCAGCTTAGGGTGGCAGGGGTTAAGGACGCAGTATTTT.